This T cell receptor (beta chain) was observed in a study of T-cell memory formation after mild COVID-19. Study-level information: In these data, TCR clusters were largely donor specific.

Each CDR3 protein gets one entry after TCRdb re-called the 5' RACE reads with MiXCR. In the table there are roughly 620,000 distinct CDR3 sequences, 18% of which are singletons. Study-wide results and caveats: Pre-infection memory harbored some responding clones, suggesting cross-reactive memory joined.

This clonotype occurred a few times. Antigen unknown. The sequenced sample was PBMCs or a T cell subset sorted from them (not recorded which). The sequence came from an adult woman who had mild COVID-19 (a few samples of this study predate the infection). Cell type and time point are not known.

In nucleotides, the CDR3 is TGTGCCAGCAGTTACTGGGGACAGTCACAGAACTATGGCTACACCTTC. Translating gives CASSYWGQSQNYGYTF. The chain links TRBV6-2 or TRBV6-3 to TRBJ1-2; the match to TRBD1 covers 7 bases. Germline V gene data show CDR1 as MNHEY and CDR2 as SVGEGT. The CDR3 consists of 16 residues. Trimming at V came to 1 base and at J to 2 bases, leaving 7 bases not matched to a gene.